This T cell receptor (beta chain) is drawn from a study of chemoradiotherapy in HPV16-positive cancers. Study background: Two HPV16-positive patients' cells yielded candidate HPV-specific clones and common motifs.

The ends lost 3 bases at V and 7 bases at J; junction bases unmatched: 9. The CDR3 is 15 residues long. Germline V gene lookup returns CDR1 KGHSH and CDR2 LQKENI. A word on this clone: What it recognizes is unknown.

Only in-frame clones appear in the TCRdb table, and some are missing; sequencing was by immunoSEQ multiplex PCR. The top ten clones hold under 1.5% of a sample with around 12,000 clones, around three quarters of them seen once. Study conclusions and caveats: For HPV16-positive patients, expanding HPV-responsive T cells associated with longer recurrence-free survival.

Over chemoradiotherapy, repertoires were sampled more than once. This specimen was collected from a patient who underwent chemoradiotherapy. This chain joins TRBV18 and TRBJ1-5; 7 bases are a match to TRBD1. This receptor was identified in a human donor with HPV-associated anogenital cancer. The CDR3, as DNA: TGTGCCAGCTCACCTGACAGGGTAATTTTGCAGCCCCAGCATTTT. As protein: CASSPDRVILQPQHF.